This TCR beta chain is from a study of Ad26.COV2.S vaccination and SARS-CoV-2 variants. Study as a whole: Ad26.COV2.S shots went into the muscle once or twice, 56 days apart.

Treatment here: roughly 19 received Ad26.COV2.S at low or high dose, single or two shots; about 5 received placebo; per-sample allocation not given. Samples analyzed were those drawn on day 63 after the first vaccine or placebo injection. The repertoire was sequenced with immunoSEQ multiplex PCR; TCRdb's copy has only in-frame clones and lacks some. The table shows around 250,000 clones, with 70% to 90% occurring only once. Sequencing was performed on peripheral blood, taken in a trial of Ad26.COV2.S vaccine versus placebo. The receptor comes from a person between 18 and 59 years old who received the Ad26.COV2.S COVID-19 vaccine or a placebo.

The CDR3 region is CAIHVVNYGYTF. CDR3 DNA sequence: TGTGCCATCCACGTCGTTAACTATGGCTACACCTTC. The chain has TRBV10-3 and TRBJ1-2; D remains unclear. The CDR3 length is 12 residues. Germline loops: CDR1 ENHRY, CDR2 SYGVKD. Trimming stripped 8 bases from V and 1 base from J, with 8 bases between.